The 17 T cell receptor beta chains below were found in one sample sequenced in a study of blood T cell repertoires in COVID-19. TCRdb keeps only in-frame clones here, not all; method: immunoSEQ multiplex PCR. The sample shows about 20,000 clones, around 87% of them seen only once. The specimen was peripheral blood. These receptors came from a human donor in a cohort sampled during active COVID-19.

This clone is judged medium-sized. The gene calls are TRBV6-5 and TRBJ2-6; 10 positions match TRBD2. Trimming at V came to 4 bases and at J to 0 bases, leaving 0 bases not matched to a gene. CDR3 size: 16 residues. The germline V gene has CDR1 MNHEY and CDR2 SVGAGI. CDR3 loop: CASSWTSGSGANVLTF. The CDR3 DNA reads as TGTGCCAGCAGTTGGACTAGCGGCTCTGGGGCCAACGTCCTGACTTTC.

The chain carries TRBV7-9 and TRBJ2-1, with D possibly TRBD2 on 6 matching bases. Germline CDR1 reads SEHNR; CDR2 reads FQNEAQ (reference sequence). This CDR3 is built from 16 residues. The V end was cut by 0 bases, the J end by 2 bases, with 11 bases between. Written as DNA, the CDR3 is TGTGCCAGCAGCTTAGCCCAGGCGGGGCCCTACAATGAGCAGTTCTTC. Translation: CASSLAQAGPYNEQFF.

The V and J genes are TRBV7-2 and TRBJ2-1; 9 bases align to TRBD2. V trimming: 5 bases; J trimming: 4 bases; junction bases outside the gene matches: 6. This CDR3 region has 15 residues. Germline V lookup: CDR1 SGHTA, CDR2 FQGNSA. The CDR3 coding sequence is TGTGCCAGCAGCCTTAGCGGGAGAGAGTACAATGAGCAGTTCTTC. This sequence encodes CASSLSGREYNEQFF. Looking up the rest from reference TRBV7-2 and TRBJ2-1 gives the full variable domain: GAGVSQSPSNKVTEKGKDVELRCDPISGHTALYWYRQSLGQGLEFLIYFQGNSAPDKSGLPSDRFSAERTGGSVSTLTIQRTQQEDSAVYLCASSLSGREYNEQFFGPGTRLTVL.

V gene TRBV19 combines with J gene TRBJ2-1; possibly TRBD1 for D (5 bases). The CDR3 has 15 amino acids. Trimming removed 0 bases from V and 7 bases from J, with 13 bases in between. The germline V gene encodes CDR1 LNHDA and CDR2 SQIVND (reference sequence). CDR3 nucleotide sequence: TGTGCCAGTAGTATAGACCTGACAGAAACAAATGAGCAGTTCTTC. Residues: CASSIDLTETNEQFF.

The chain links TRBV7-3 to TRBJ1-1; TRBD1 matches 9 bases. Losses at the gene ends were 6 bases for V and 1 base for J; bases not matched to a gene: 6. Germline V gene data show CDR1 as SGHTA and CDR2 as FQGTGA. The CDR3 has 15 residues. CDR3 coding DNA: TGTGCCAGCAGTTTTACAGGGGGCGCGAACACTGAAGCTTTCTTT. Translating gives CASSFTGGANTEAFF. The full variable domain, completed using reference TRBV7-3 and TRBJ1-1, is GAGVSQTPSNKVTEKGKYVELRCDPISGHTALYWYRQSLGQGPEFLIYFQGTGAADDSGLPNDRFFAVRPEGSVSTLKIQRTERGDSAVYLCASSFTGGANTEAFFGQGTRLTVV.

Comment on this clone: The sample holds other DNA sequences that translate to the same CDR3. The chain links TRBV6-6 to TRBJ1-2; 8 bases fit TRBD1. Germline CDR1 is MNHNY and CDR2 is SVGAGI (reference sequence). This CDR3 is 13 amino acids long. The V and J ends lost 5 bases and 5 bases, in that order; junction bases with no gene match: 4. Here the CDR3 DNA reads TGTGCCAGCAGTCGGACAGGGAGTTATGGCTACACCTTC. It codes for CASSRTGSYGYTF.

Judged by abundance, this clone is medium-sized. V is TRBV9 and J is TRBJ2-3, with 10 nucleotides matching TRBD2. After removal of 4 bases from V and 5 bases from J, the junction contained 10 bases not matched to a gene. The CDR3 consists of 16 residues. Germline CDR1 SGDLS, CDR2 YYNGEE. The CDR3 DNA reads TGTGCCAGCAGCACCCCGCTAGCGGGAGCGGTAGATACGCAGTATTTT. It encodes CASSTPLAGAVDTQYF.

The genes are TRBV27 and TRBJ2-2; D perhaps matches TRBD2 (5 bases). Trimming took 1 base from V and 5 from J, leaving 11 bases between them. The CDR3 extends over 15 amino acids. The germline CDR1 and CDR2 sequences are MNHEY and SMNVEV (reference sequence). The CDR3 here is CASSLWGSGTGELFF. The CDR3 DNA follows: TGTGCCAGCAGTTTATGGGGATCGGGGACCGGGGAGCTGTTTTTT.

This clone has a single count. V and J are TRBV4-1 and TRBJ2-7; perhaps TRBD2 as D (6 bases). In germline, CDR1 is MGHRA, CDR2 YSYEKL. The CDR3 spans 14 residues. V lost 0 bases, J lost 6 bases, and 12 bases lay in between. The CDR3 protein is CASSQDTGVGEQYF. The CDR3 DNA reads TGCGCCAGCAGCCAAGACACGGGAGTGGGCGAGCAGTACTTC.

The sample holds one count of this clone. The V call is TRBV25-1, the J call TRBJ2-1, with D perhaps matching TRBD2 (6 bases). V was pared by 8 bases and J by 1 base, with 12 bases between. The CDR3 has 14 amino acids. Germline-derived CDR1 and CDR2 are MGHDK and SYGVNS. The CDR3 sequence is CASRRGDSYNEQFF. CDR3 DNA sequence: TGTGCCAGCCGACGCGGGGATTCCTACAATGAGCAGTTCTTC.

V and J are TRBV5-8 and TRBJ2-7; D may be TRBD1 (5 bases). V dropped 0 bases and J dropped 3 bases, with 7 bases sitting between them. Germline CDR1 SGHTS, CDR2 YDEGEE. The CDR3 loop spans 13 amino acids. The CDR3 here is CASSLGQLYEQYF. The CDR3 DNA follows: TGTGCCAGCAGCTTGGGACAGCTCTACGAGCAGTACTTC.

The chain's CDR3 is CASSQVGAGNEQFF. Written as DNA, the CDR3 is TGTGCCAGCAGTCAGGTGGGAGCGGGAAATGAGCAGTTCTTC. The V gene is TRBV2, the J gene TRBJ2-1; 7 bases map to TRBD2. With V trimmed by 5 bases and J by 7 bases, 8 bases remained unmatched. In germline, CDR1 is SNHLY, CDR2 FYNNEI. The CDR3 is 14 amino acids.

The chain combines TRBV5-1 with TRBJ1-1; unclear D gene. CDR1 is SGHRS and CDR2 is YFSETQ in the germline V gene. Trimming stripped 6 bases from V and 0 bases from J, with 9 bases between. This CDR3 is 13 amino acids long. The CDR3: CASTTDMNTEAFF. CDR3 nucleotide sequence: TGCGCCAGCACTACAGACATGAACACTGAAGCTTTCTTT. Filled out from reference TRBV5-1 and TRBJ1-1, the complete variable domain reads KAGVTQTPRYLIKTRGQQVTLSCSPISGHRSVSWYQQTPGQGLQFLFEYFSETQRNKGNFPGRFSGRQFSNSRSEMNVSTLELGDSALYLCASTTDMNTEAFFGQGTRLTVV.

J is TRBJ2-7 and V is TRBV7-8; possibly TRBD2 for D (6 bases). Germline V lookup: CDR1 SGHVS, CDR2 FQNEAQ. The CDR3 spans 13 residues. V was trimmed by 5 bases and J by 7 bases, leaving 15 bases between them. The CDR3 sequence is CASSPWEASEQYF. DNA for the CDR3: TGTGCCAGCAGCCCCTGGGAGGCGTCGGAGCAGTACTTC.

This chain links TRBV11-2 with TRBJ2-7; weak D call: TRBD1 (6 bases). Germline loops: CDR1 SGHAT, CDR2 FQNNGV. Trimming left V 5 bases short and J 3 bases short, with 14 bases between. CDR3 size: 14 residues. The CDR3 sequence is CASSAAGTYYEQYF. Here the CDR3 DNA reads TGTGCCAGCAGCGCAGCAGGGACATACTACGAGCAGTACTTC.

CDR3 nucleotides: TGTGCTAGTGGTTTGGCACTAGACAGGCGGGGGCACAATGAGCAGTTCTTC. Translation: CASGLALDRRGHNEQFF. This rearrangement joins TRBV12-5 to TRBJ2-1, with D possibly matching TRBD2 (7 bases). The CDR3 totals 17 residues. CDR1 is LGHNT, CDR2 FRNRAP, per germline. Deletions cut 1 base from V and 5 bases from J, with 18 bases between.

For the CDR3, the DNA is TGTGCCAGCAGGGAGCCGACTCCGAACACTGAAGCTTTCTTT. This encodes CASREPTPNTEAFF. The rearrangement links TRBV6-5 to TRBJ1-1; no firm D call. The CDR3 is made up of 14 amino acids. The germline gives CDR1 MNHEY, CDR2 SVGAGI. Trimming shortened V by 6 bases and J by 1 base, and 12 bases separated the two germline ends.